This entry describes one T cell receptor beta chain. Its antigen remains unidentified. The data derive from a study of shared clonotypes between healthy human individuals. General study results and limits: Clonotype sharing among donors, it was expected, would be affected by sequencing depth.

Sequenced by immunoSEQ multiplex PCR; TCRdb stores in-frame clones only, minus some. The data hold around 2,000,000 clones, with 90% to 95% observed a single time. V shed 5 bases, J shed 4 bases, and the junction held 17 bases outside the gene matches. The CDR3 sequence is 18 residues long. CDR1 is MNHEY and CDR2 is SMNVEV in the germline V gene (reference sequence). Terminally differentiated effector memory CD45RA+ cells were left out of the naive CD8 fraction, which was CD45RO-negative and positively selected for CCR7. The receptor comes from a man aged 18 to 29 in good health. Some clones in this sample may be carry-over from other donors' samples. Sequenced sample: naive CD8+ T cells from PBMCs. The chain employs TRBV27 and TRBJ2-1; 7 positions match TRBD1. CDR3 sequence reads: CASSTYGLSGQFYNEQFF. The CDR3 region has the DNA TGTGCCAGCAGTACCTATGGTCTATCGGGACAGTTTTACAATGAGCAGTTCTTC.